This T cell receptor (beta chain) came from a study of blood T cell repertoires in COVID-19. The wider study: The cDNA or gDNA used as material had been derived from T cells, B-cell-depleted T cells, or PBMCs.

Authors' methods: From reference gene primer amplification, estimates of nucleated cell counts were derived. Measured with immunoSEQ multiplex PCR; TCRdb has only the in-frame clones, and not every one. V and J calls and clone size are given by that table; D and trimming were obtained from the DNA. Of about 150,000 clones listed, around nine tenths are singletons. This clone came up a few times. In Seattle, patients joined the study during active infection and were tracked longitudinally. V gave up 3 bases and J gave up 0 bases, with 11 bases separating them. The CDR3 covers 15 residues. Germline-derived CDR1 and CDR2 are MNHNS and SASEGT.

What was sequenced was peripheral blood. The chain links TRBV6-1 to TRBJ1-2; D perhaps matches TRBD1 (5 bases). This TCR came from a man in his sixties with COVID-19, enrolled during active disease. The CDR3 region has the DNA TGTGCCAGCAGTGACCGCCGGACAACTAACTATGGCTACACCTTC. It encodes CASSDRRTTNYGYTF.